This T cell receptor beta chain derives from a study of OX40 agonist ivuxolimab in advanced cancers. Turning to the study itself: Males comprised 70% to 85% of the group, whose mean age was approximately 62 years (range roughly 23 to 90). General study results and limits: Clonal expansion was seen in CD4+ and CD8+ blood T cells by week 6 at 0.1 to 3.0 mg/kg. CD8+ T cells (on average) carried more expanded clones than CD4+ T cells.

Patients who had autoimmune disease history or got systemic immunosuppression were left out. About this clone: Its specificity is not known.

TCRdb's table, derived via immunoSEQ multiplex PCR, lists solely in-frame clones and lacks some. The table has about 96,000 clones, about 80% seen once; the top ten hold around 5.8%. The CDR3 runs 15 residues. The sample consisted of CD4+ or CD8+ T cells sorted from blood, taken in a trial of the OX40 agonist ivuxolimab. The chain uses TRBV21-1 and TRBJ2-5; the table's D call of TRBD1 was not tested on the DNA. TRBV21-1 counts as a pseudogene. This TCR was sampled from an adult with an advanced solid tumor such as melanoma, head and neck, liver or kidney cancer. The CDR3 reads CASSKFRGEQETQYF. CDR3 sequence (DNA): TGTGCCAGCAGCAAATTCAGGGGGGAACAAGAGACCCAGTACTTC.